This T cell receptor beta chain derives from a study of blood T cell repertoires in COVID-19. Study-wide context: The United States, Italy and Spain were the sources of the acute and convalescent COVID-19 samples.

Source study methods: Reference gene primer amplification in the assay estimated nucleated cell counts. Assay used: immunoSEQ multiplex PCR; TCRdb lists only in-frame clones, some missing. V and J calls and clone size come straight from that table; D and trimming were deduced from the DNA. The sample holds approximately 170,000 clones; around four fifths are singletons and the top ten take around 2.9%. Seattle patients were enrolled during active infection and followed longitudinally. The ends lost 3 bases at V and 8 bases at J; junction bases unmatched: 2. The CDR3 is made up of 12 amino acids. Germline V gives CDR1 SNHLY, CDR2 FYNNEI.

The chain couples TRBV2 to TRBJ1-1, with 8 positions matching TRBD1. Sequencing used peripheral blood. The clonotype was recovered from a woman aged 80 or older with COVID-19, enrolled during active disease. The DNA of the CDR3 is TGTGCCAGCAGTGATCAGGGGGCGGAAGCTTTCTTT. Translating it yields CASSDQGAEAFF.